This T cell receptor beta chain appears in the sequencing data of a study of blood T cell repertoires in COVID-19. Study information: Sites across the United States, Italy and Spain contributed samples from acute and convalescent COVID-19. The analysed material was cDNA or gDNA that came from T cells, B-cell-depleted T cells, or PBMCs.

Per the original methods: By means of reference gene primer amplification, nucleated cell counts were estimated. TCRdb's table, derived via immunoSEQ multiplex PCR, lists solely in-frame clones and lacks some. The DNA gave D and trimming, while V, J and clone size come from that table. Among about 360,000 clones, 86% were seen once, and the ten largest hold roughly 6.6%. Germline V CDR1 and CDR2: SGHRS, YFSETQ. The J segment lost 6 bases and the V segment lost 4 bases, leaving 10 bases of the junction unmatched. The CDR3 has 15 residues. Followed over time, Seattle patients had been enrolled while infection was active.

The rearrangement uses TRBV5-1 and TRBJ1-5; 7 bases line up with TRBD1. The TCR comes from a woman aged 60-75 years with COVID-19, enrolled during active disease. The specimen was peripheral blood. The CDR3 DNA follows: TGCGCCAGCAGCGAGGGGCAGGGGGTCGGTCAGCCCCAGCATTTT. Its protein product is CASSEGQGVGQPQHF. Full variable domain (missing parts from reference TRBV5-1 and TRBJ1-5): KAGVTQTPRYLIKTRGQQVTLSCSPISGHRSVSWYQQTPGQGLQFLFEYFSETQRNKGNFPGRFSGRQFSNSRSEMNVSTLELGDSALYLCASSEGQGVGQPQHFGDGTRLSIL.